This T cell receptor beta chain derives from a study of CD8+ T cells in alopecia areata. Study details: Those treated were given oral tofacitinib at 5 to 10 mg twice daily.

The CDR3 loop spans 12 amino acids. V was pared by 5 bases and J by 0 bases, with 6 bases between. Germline assignment: CDR1 SGHRS and CDR2 YFSETQ. In each case, RNA was isolated and then reverse transcribed into cDNA as the sequencing template. Repertoires were generated with immunoSEQ multiplex PCR, while TCRdb's copy carries only in-frame clones and drops some. The sample carries fewer than 80,000 clones, about three fifths recorded once. The receptor was derived from a human donor with alopecia areata. This sample comprised CD8+ T cells sorted from blood, obtained at week 0. This chain links TRBV5-1 with TRBJ2-7; no definite D call. The CDR3 DNA follows: TGCGCCAGCAGAGGTCCCTCCTACGAGCAGTACTTC. Translation: CASRGPSYEQYF.